This T cell receptor (beta chain) was recovered during a study of memory CD4+ T cells and cytomegalovirus serostatus. The CDR3 is 13 residues long. The V end was cut by 2 bases, the J end by 6 bases, with 9 bases between. CDR1 is SEHNR and CDR2 is FQNEAQ in the germline V gene (reference sequence). Study outcomes and limitations: Median bootstrapped AUC for CMV status was about 0.94 originally, 0.85 to 0.92 US-trained.

Single viable CD3+CD4+CD8-CD45RO+ cells were sorted as the memory CD4+ T cells. As to this clone: What it binds is not known.

Data came from immunoSEQ multiplex PCR; TCRdb stores just in-frame clones and leaves some out. The repertoire holds tens of thousands of clones, approximately 74% seen once, with approximately 1.2% in the top ten. What was sequenced was memory CD4+ T cells from blood. This receptor was obtained from an adult in good health and CMV-seropositive. This chain joins TRBV7-9 and TRBJ2-3, with D possibly being TRBD1 or TRBD2 (5 bases each). The CDR3 nucleotides read TGTGCCAGCAGCTTATCCTGGGGGGATACGCAGTATTTT. Its protein is CASSLSWGDTQYF.